The rows below give T cell receptor beta chains drawn from one sample of a study of blood T cell repertoires in COVID-19. Produced via immunoSEQ multiplex PCR; TCRdb's table is partial and in-frame only. Of some 120,000 clones detected, around nine tenths appear once; the ten largest clones hold 1.8%. The sequenced sample was peripheral blood. Receptors originate from a human donor with active COVID-19. The donor label of this sample is uncertain. The CDR3 runs from the conserved cysteine through the conserved F or W. The D gene is left open where the match is weak. Expanded clones are given a class, and other clones once, few, many or no size at all.

>TRBV5-1|NA|TRBD1|TRBJ1-6
CASSLEGQVAYSPLHF
TGCGCCAGCAGCCTCGAAGGACAGGTGGCTTACTCACCCCTCCACTTT
>TRBV2|NA|NA|TRBJ1-3
CASSQGLGNTIYF
TGTGCCAGCAGTCAGGGACTTGGAAACACCATATATTTT
>TRBV5-1|once|TRBD2|TRBJ2-1
CASSLVAGAYNEQFF
TGCGCCAGCAGCTTGGTAGCGGGGGCCTACAATGAGCAGTTCTTC
>TRBV2|NA|NA|TRBJ1-6
CASSPRERNSPLHF
TGTGCCAGCAGCCCTCGAGAGCGGAATTCACCCCTCCACTTT
>TRBV11-2|NA|TRBD1|TRBJ1-2
CASSLGTGNYGYTF
TGTGCCAGCAGCTTAGGGACAGGGAACTATGGCTACACCTTC
>TRBV29-1|once|NA|TRBJ1-1
CSVDLGAEAFF
TGCAGCGTTGATCTGGGCGCTGAAGCTTTCTTT
>TRBV3-1/TRBV3-2|NA|TRBD1|TRBJ2-1
CASSLYIPQGAVGYNEQFF
TGTGCCAGCAGCCTCTACATCCCACAGGGGGCGGTAGGCTACAATGAGCAGTTCTTC
>TRBV28|NA|NA|TRBJ1-1
CASRRGYMNTEAFF
TGTGCCAGCAGGCGAGGGTACATGAACACTGAAGCTTTCTTT
>TRBV5-4|NA|NA|TRBJ1-1
CASTLGGNTEAFF
TGTGCCAGCACCCTGGGGGGGAACACTGAAGCTTTCTTT
>TRBV5-1|NA|TRBD1|TRBJ2-7
CASSPRQGGYEQYF
TGCGCCAGCAGCCCAAGACAGGGGGGCTACGAGCAGTACTTC
>TRBV28|NA|TRBD1|TRBJ2-7
CASSNRDRAPYEQYF
TGTGCCAGCAGTAACCGGGACAGGGCCCCCTACGAGCAGTACTTC
>TRBV5-1|once|TRBD2|TRBJ2-7
CASSFTSGYNEQYF
TGCGCCAGCAGCTTCACTAGCGGGTATAACGAGCAGTACTTC
>TRBV5-1|NA|TRBD2|TRBJ2-2
CASSRTSDSGELFF
TGCGCCAGCAGCAGGACTAGCGATTCCGGGGAGCTGTTTTTT
>TRBV7-9|NA|TRBD1|TRBJ1-2
CASSLGASTGNYGYTF
TGTGCCAGCAGCTTAGGTGCGTCGACAGGGAACTATGGCTACACCTTC
>TRBV28|NA|NA|TRBJ2-2
CASSLTGERTGELFF
TGTGCCAGCAGTCTCACCGGGGAAAGAACCGGGGAGCTGTTTTTT
>TRBV2|NA|TRBD1|TRBJ1-2
CASSEAQTGVYGYTF
TGTGCCAGCAGTGAAGCCCAGACAGGGGTCTATGGCTACACCTTC
>TRBV9|few|TRBD2|TRBJ2-5
CASSGGLALGETQYF
TGTGCCAGCAGCGGTGGACTAGCCTTGGGAGAGACCCAGTACTTC